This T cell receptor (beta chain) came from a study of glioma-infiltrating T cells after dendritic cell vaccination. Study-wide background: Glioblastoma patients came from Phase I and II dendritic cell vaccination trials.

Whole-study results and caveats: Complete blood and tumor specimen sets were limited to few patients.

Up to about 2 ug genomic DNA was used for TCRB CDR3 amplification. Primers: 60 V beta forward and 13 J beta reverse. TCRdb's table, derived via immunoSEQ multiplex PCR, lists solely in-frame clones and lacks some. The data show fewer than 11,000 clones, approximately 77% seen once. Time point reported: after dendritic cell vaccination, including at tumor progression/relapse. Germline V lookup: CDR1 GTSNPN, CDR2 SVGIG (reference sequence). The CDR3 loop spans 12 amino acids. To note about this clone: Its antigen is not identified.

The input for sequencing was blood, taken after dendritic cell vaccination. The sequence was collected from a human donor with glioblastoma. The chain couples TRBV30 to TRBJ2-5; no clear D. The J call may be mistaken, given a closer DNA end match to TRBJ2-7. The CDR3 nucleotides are TGTGCCTGGAGTAGTAGCTCCTACGAGCAGTACTTC. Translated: CAWSSSSYEQYF.